A selection of T cell receptor beta chains follows, all from one sample in a study of spatial heterogeneity in lung cancer. TCRdb fed the 5' RACE reads into MiXCR, producing one record per CDR3 protein. This repertoire shows over 25,000 distinct CDR3 sequences, roughly 7.2% found once; its top ten account for almost 25%. This material consisted of lung tumor tissue, taken at surgery. Receptors originate from a male donor with early-stage non-small cell lung cancer. CDR3s include the opening cysteine and the closing phenylalanine or tryptophan. A D gene is named only where the DNA matches it firmly. Rows may omit the clone size; those that give it use once, few, many or a size class.

d_gene,j_gene,v_gene,abundance,CDR3nt,CDR3aa
TRBD1,TRBJ2-7,TRBV13,-,TGTGCCAGCAGCTCTCTACAGGGGGCCTGGGAGCAGTACTTC,CASSSLQGAWEQYF
TRBD1,TRBJ2-7,TRBV20-1,-,TGCAGTGCCCGCCACATGGACAGGGGAGGCTACGAGCAGTACTTC,CSARHMDRGGYEQYF
TRBD1,TRBJ1-6,TRBV27,many,TGTGCCAGCAGTTTTGCCCAACAGGGGGCGGGAGGTTCACCCCTCCACTTT,CASSFAQQGAGGSPLHF
TRBD1,TRBJ2-2,TRBV2,few,TGTGCCAGTTCCGGGACAGGGGAGACCGGGGAGCTGTTTTTT,CASSGTGETGELFF
TRBD1,TRBJ2-5,TRBV6-5,many,TGTGCCAGCAGTTACTCGACAGGGATAGGAGAGACCCAGTACTTC,CASSYSTGIGETQYF
TRBD2,TRBJ2-3,TRBV6-5,medium-sized,TGTGCCAGCAGTTACCCGGGACTAGCGGGGGGCGGCACCTCCACGGATACGCAGTATTTT,CASSYPGLAGGGTSTDTQYF
-,TRBJ2-7,TRBV7-8,many,TGTGCCAGCAGCTTAGATACTGGGGGTCCTGTCGAGCAGTACTTC,CASSLDTGGPVEQYF
TRBD2,TRBJ2-5,TRBV4-2,medium-sized,TGTGCCAGCAGCCAAGTTCGGCTAGCGGATTTCCAAGAGACCCAGTACTTC,CASSQVRLADFQETQYF
-,TRBJ1-5,TRBV28,many,TGTGCCAGCAACTGGGGCAGGGGTCAGCCCCAGCATTTT,CASNWGRGQPQHF
-,TRBJ2-5,TRBV2,few,TGTGCCAGCAATGGAATCCAGTACTTC,CASNGIQYF
TRBD2,TRBJ2-3,TRBV5-1,many,TGCGCCAGCAGCTTGGCTAGCGGGGGAACAGATACGCAGTATTTT,CASSLASGGTDTQYF
-,TRBJ2-7,TRBV6-6,many,TGTGCCAGCAGCTCCGGCGACGAGCAGTACTTC,CASSSGDEQYF
-,TRBJ1-1,TRBV3-1,many,TGTGCCAGCAGCCCGGGACCGATGAACACTGAAGCTTTCTTT,CASSPGPMNTEAFF
-,TRBJ2-7,TRBV5-1,-,TGCGCCAGCAGCTTGGCGGACAGGCAGTACTTC,CASSLADRQYF
TRBD1,TRBJ2-3,TRBV3-1,few,TGTGCCAGCAGCCAATCCGGGACAGGGGATGGAGATACGCAGTATTTT,CASSQSGTGDGDTQYF
-,TRBJ2-5,TRBV14,many,TGTGCCAGCAGCCAAATAGGGACCGAAGAGACCCAGTACTTC,CASSQIGTEETQYF
TRBD1,TRBJ2-1,TRBV24-1,medium-sized,TGTGCCACCAGTGATCCGGGACAGGGATCCCATGAGCAGTTCTTC,CATSDPGQGSHEQFF
TRBD2,TRBJ2-3,TRBV20-1,many,TGCAGTGCTAGGAGACTAGCGGGGAGTCTCACAGATACGCAGTATTTT,CSARRLAGSLTDTQYF
TRBD2,TRBJ2-5,TRBV19,many,TGTGCCAGTAGTCAAAGGACTAGCGGGGCGCACCAAGAGACCCAGTACTTC,CASSQRTSGAHQETQYF
TRBD1,TRBJ2-2,TRBV29-1,-,TGCAGCGGCCGACAGGGGGCAAACACCGGGGAGCTGTTTTTT,CSGRQGANTGELFF
-,TRBJ1-6,TRBV6-5,many,TGTGCCAGCAGTTACTCGATAGGGAGGTCTAATATAGGTTCACCCCTCCACTTT,CASSYSIGRSNIGSPLHF
-,TRBJ1-4,TRBV4-2,few,TGTGCCAGCAGCCTTTCCTTTAGCGCAACTAATGAAAAACTGTTTTTT,CASSLSFSATNEKLFF
-,TRBJ1-2,TRBV5-1,many,TGCGCCAGCAGCCCAAACCGGGACACTGGCTATGGCTACACCTTC,CASSPNRDTGYGYTF
-,TRBJ2-4,TRBV4-1,-,TGCGCCAGCAGCCAAGGCCCGAACTCCCCCGTGTACTTC,CASSQGPNSPVYF
-,TRBJ1-6,TRBV11-2,many,TGTGCCAGCAGCGTCCGGGACCCCCGCGGGAATTCACCCCTCCACTTT,CASSVRDPRGNSPLHF
-,TRBJ1-1,TRBV7-8,-,TGTGCCAGCAGCACAGCACAGGGCAGTGAAGCTTTCTTT,CASSTAQGSEAFF
-,TRBJ2-7,TRBV7-9,-,TGTGCCAGCAGCTTCAGATTATCCGAGCAGTACTTC,CASSFRLSEQYF
-,TRBJ2-1,TRBV5-5,few,TGTGCCAGCAGCTGGGACGCAGGATACAATGAGCAGTTCTTC,CASSWDAGYNEQFF
TRBD1,TRBJ1-2,TRBV3-1,many,TGTGCCAGCACCCCGGGACAGGGGATTGATGGCTACACCTTC,CASTPGQGIDGYTF
TRBD1,TRBJ2-2,TRBV29-1,few,TGCAGCGTGACAGGGGAAAAGAACACCGGGGAGCTGTTTTTT,CSVTGEKNTGELFF
-,TRBJ2-6,TRBV29-1,many,TGCAGCGTTGGGACTGGGGCCAACGTCCTGACTTTC,CSVGTGANVLTF
TRBD2,TRBJ2-1,TRBV29-1,many,TGCAGCGTCGGCCCCGCATCCAGCCTAGCGGGGGGGAACAATGAGCAGTTCTTC,CSVGPASSLAGGNNEQFF
-,TRBJ1-5,TRBV4-1,many,TGCGCCAGCAGCCAAGGGAACAATCAGCCCCAGCATTTT,CASSQGNNQPQHF
-,TRBJ1-1,TRBV12-3/TRBV12-4,many,TGTGCCAGCAGTTTGGGACTGAACACTGAAGCTTTCTTT,CASSLGLNTEAFF
-,TRBJ2-5,TRBV5-1,many,TGCGCCAGCAGCTTGCTGGGACACCAAGAGACCCAGTACTTC,CASSLLGHQETQYF
TRBD1,TRBJ1-6,TRBV20-1,few,TGCAGTGCTCTAACAGGGGCGCATAATTCACCCCTCCACTTT,CSALTGAHNSPLHF
-,TRBJ2-1,TRBV5-1,-,TGCGCCAGCAGCTCGCGGCTGGACACCGACAATGAGCAGCTCTTC,CASSSRLDTDNEQLF
TRBD2,TRBJ2-1,TRBV12-3/TRBV12-4,many,TGTGCCCCAGCCCCTAGCGGGGGGACGAGTGAGCAGTTCTTC,CAPAPSGGTSEQFF
-,TRBJ1-6,TRBV7-2,few,TGTGCCAGCATCTTTACAGGGAGCGGTTCACCCCTCCACTTT,CASIFTGSGSPLHF